Below are 23 T cell receptor beta chains sequenced from a single sample in a study of T cell responses to AZD1222 COVID-19 vaccine. The table came from immunoSEQ multiplex PCR; TCRdb's copy has only in-frame clones and leaves some out. The sample gives about 120,000 clones, 85% to 95% of which show up once; around 5% is in the top ten. The sequencing here drew on peripheral blood, taken 28 days after the second AZD1222 dose. The source is an adult who received the AZD1222 COVID-19 vaccine.

The V and J genes are TRBV9 and TRBJ1-2; D perhaps matches TRBD1 (6 bases). The V gene's germline CDR1 is SGDLS and CDR2 YYNGEE. V dropped 4 bases and J dropped 0 bases, with 16 bases sitting between them. CDR3 size: 16 residues. CDR3 sequence (DNA): TGTGCCAGCAGCCGCTCAGCAGGGGATGCTAACTATGGCTACACCTTC. Its translation is CASSRSAGDANYGYTF.

The rearrangement joins TRBV7-2 to TRBJ2-3; 12 nucleotides align to TRBD2. The CDR3 loop spans 20 amino acids. Germline values: CDR1 SGHTA, CDR2 FQGNSA. The ends lost 0 bases at V and 0 bases at J; junction bases unmatched: 10. The CDR3 sequence is CASSLARLAGVNYSTDTQYF. CDR3 coding DNA: TGTGCCAGCAGCTTAGCAAGACTAGCGGGGGTAAACTATAGCACAGATACGCAGTATTTT.

This chain links TRBV19 with TRBJ2-3; D is unclear. The CDR3 is 13 residues long. Trimming left V 9 bases short and J 2 bases short, with 12 bases between. Germline V lookup: CDR1 LNHDA, CDR2 SQIVND (reference sequence). The CDR3 loop is CASVAHTTDTQYF. The CDR3 DNA is TGTGCCAGCGTAGCCCATACCACAGATACGCAGTATTTT.

The chain couples TRBV7-2 to TRBJ1-6; no firm D call. Germline values: CDR1 SGHTA, CDR2 FQGNSA. The length of the CDR3 is 15 residues. Trimming took 5 bases from V and 8 from J, leaving 16 bases between them. CDR3 in amino acids: CASSLSVAWDSPLHF. The CDR3 DNA is TGTGCCAGCAGCCTTTCAGTGGCTTGGGATTCACCCCTCCACTTT.

The chain carries TRBV7-8 and TRBJ2-2; maybe TRBD2 (5 bases). V lost 5 bases and J 7 bases, leaving 17 bases between the germline ends. The germline V gene has CDR1 SGHVS and CDR2 FQNEAQ. The CDR3 length is 15 residues. Here the CDR3 DNA reads TGTGCCAGCAGCCTTACCGGACTGAGCGTCGGGGAGCTGTTTTTT. It yields the protein CASSLTGLSVGELFF.

This chain links TRBV4-1 with TRBJ2-5; D may match TRBD1 or TRBD2 (5 bases each). The ends were cut back, 1 base at V and 5 bases at J, with 8 bases in the middle. Germline V lookup: CDR1 MGHRA, CDR2 YSYEKL. This CDR3 region has 13 residues. The CDR3 protein is CASSQGWGETQYF. The CDR3 DNA sequence: TGCGCCAGCAGCCAAGGTTGGGGGGAGACCCAGTACTTC.

The chain employs TRBV29-1 and TRBJ2-5, with TRBD2 as a possible D gene (6 bases). The V end lost 4 bases, the J end lost 5 bases, and 14 bases lay between the germline ends. The CDR3 is 13 amino acids. Germline CDR1 is SQVTM and CDR2 is ANQGSEA. The CDR3 DNA is TGCAGCGTTGGTCGTGGGGGGTCGGAGACCCAGTACTTC. Translated: CSVGRGGSETQYF.

The genes are TRBV19 and TRBJ1-1; D is perhaps TRBD1 (6 bases). CDR1 LNHDA and CDR2 SQIVND come from the germline V gene (reference sequence). The V end was cut by 10 bases, the J end by 1 base, with 13 bases between. The CDR3 length is 13 residues. CDR3 DNA: TGTGCCACCCAGACAGGAGGGAACACTGAAGCTTTCTTT. Translation gives CATQTGGNTEAFF.

This clone was seen just once. The V call is TRBV6-5, the J call TRBJ1-1; D is unclear. V was cut by 0 bases and J by 3 bases, with 8 bases left in between. The CDR3 covers 14 residues. CDR1 is MNHEY, CDR2 SVGAGI, per germline. In DNA, the CDR3 is TGTGCCAGCAGTTACTCGATGAAGGACACTGAAGCTTTCTTT. Amino acids: CASSYSMKDTEAFF.

The V call is TRBV19, the J call TRBJ2-3, with 10 bases that match TRBD2. V dropped 5 bases and J dropped 4; count of bases not matched to a gene: 12. Germline CDR1 LNHDA, CDR2 SQIVND (reference sequence). The CDR3 extends over 17 amino acids. This CDR3 is CASSFDASGRRADTQYF. The CDR3 coding sequence is TGTGCCAGTAGTTTCGATGCTAGCGGGAGAAGGGCAGATACGCAGTATTTT.

The V gene is TRBV30, the J gene TRBJ2-1, with 7 bases that match TRBD2. CDR1 GTSNPN and CDR2 SVGIG come from the germline V gene (reference sequence). J gave up 3 bases and V 1 base, and 3 bases lay outside the gene matches. This CDR3 is 14 amino acids long. The CDR3: CAWSELAGYNEQFF. CDR3 coding DNA: TGTGCCTGGAGTGAATTAGCGGGCTACAATGAGCAGTTCTTC.

The rearrangement joins TRBV19 to TRBJ1-1; D gene ambiguous. V was shortened by 6 bases and J by 4 bases, with 21 bases between the two germline ends. The germline V gene encodes CDR1 LNHDA and CDR2 SQIVND (reference sequence). This CDR3 is built from 16 residues. The CDR3: CASRYSAGKDSTEAFF. CDR3 in DNA: TGTGCCAGTAGGTACTCTGCGGGGAAGGATAGCACTGAAGCTTTCTTT.

The gene calls are TRBV4-3 and TRBJ2-5; 8 bases match TRBD2. Germline CDR1 LGHNA, CDR2 YSLEER. J lost 4 bases, V lost 0 bases, and 7 bases had no gene match. This CDR3 contains 16 residues. CDR3 sequence: CASSQDRGGQGETQYF. CDR3 nucleotide sequence: TGCGCCAGCAGCCAAGATCGGGGGGGCCAGGGAGAGACCCAGTACTTC.

The V gene is TRBV11-2, the J gene TRBJ1-6; D is possibly TRBD1 (5 bases). Per germline, CDR1 SGHAT and CDR2 FQNNGV. Trimming left V 0 bases short and J 4 bases short, with 7 bases between. The CDR3 consists of 15 residues. CDR3 sequence reads: CASSLDGAYNSPLHF. The CDR3 coding sequence is TGTGCCAGCAGCTTAGATGGGGCTTATAATTCACCCCTCCACTTT.

This clone was observed once. The chain uses TRBV6-5 and TRBJ1-1, with TRBD1 as a possible D gene (5 bases). This CDR3 has 14 amino acids. V lost 5 bases, J lost 5 bases, and 15 bases lay in between. The germline CDR1 and CDR2 sequences are MNHEY and SVGAGI. CDR3 sequence reads: CASSRGGVETEAFF. CDR3 nucleotide sequence: TGTGCCAGCAGTCGTGGAGGGGTCGAGACTGAAGCTTTCTTT.

This clone has only a few counts. V gene TRBV7-8 combines with J gene TRBJ1-2, with D possibly TRBD1 on 6 matching bases. Per germline, CDR1 SGHVS and CDR2 FQNEAQ. The CDR3 runs to 17 residues. With 2 bases removed from V and 5 bases from J, the gap between germline ends came to 21 bases. The CDR3 DNA is TGTGCCAGCAGCTTATTACAGGGTACTGGTTTAAGATATGGCTACACCTTC. Protein product: CASSLLQGTGLRYGYTF. The complete variable domain, with remaining parts taken from reference TRBV7-8 and TRBJ1-2, reads GAGVSQSPRYKVAKRGQDVALRCDPISGHVSLFWYQQALGQGPEFLTYFQNEAQLDKSGLPSDRFFAERPEGSVSTLKIQRTQQEDSAVYLCASSLLQGTGLRYGYTFGSGTRLTVV.

The rearrangement links TRBV27 to TRBJ2-1; D is undetermined. V dropped 6 bases and J dropped 8 bases, with 17 bases sitting between them. The germline V gene has CDR1 MNHEY and CDR2 SMNVEV (reference sequence). The CDR3 is 14 amino acids. The CDR3 sequence: CASREFTAHHEQFF. The CDR3 DNA is TGTGCCAGCAGAGAGTTTACCGCTCACCATGAGCAGTTCTTC.

V is TRBV18 and J is TRBJ2-1; 11 nucleotides match TRBD2. Germline V gene sequence: CDR1 KGHSH, CDR2 LQKENI. The CDR3 is made up of 17 amino acids. V shed 3 bases and J 6 bases; nucleotides not matched to a gene: 10. The CDR3 sequence is CASSPGVRLAGSNEQFF. CDR3 bases: TGTGCCAGCTCACCCGGGGTCAGACTAGCGGGGAGCAATGAGCAGTTCTTC.

V is TRBV15 and J is TRBJ2-1; no definite D call. The V end lost 0 bases, the J end lost 8 bases, and 11 bases lay between the germline ends. This CDR3 is 14 amino acids long. Germline lookup yields CDR1 LNHNV and CDR2 YYDKDF (reference sequence). CDR3 in DNA: TGTGCCACCAGCAGAGAGATAGCTGGCGATGAGCAGTTCTTC. Its protein is CATSREIAGDEQFF.

The chain recombines TRBV7-6 with TRBJ2-2; possibly TRBD2 for D (6 bases). This CDR3 has 17 residues. Per germline, CDR1 SGHVS and CDR2 FNYEAQ. V lost 5 bases, J lost 4 bases, and 20 bases lay in between. CDR3 bases: TGTGCCAGCAGCCCTATAGGGGACTCCGGATTCACCGGGGAGCTGTTTTTT. As protein: CASSPIGDSGFTGELFF.

In its sample, this clone was seen once. This chain joins TRBV18 and TRBJ1-5, with TRBD1 as a possible D gene (6 bases). There are 15 residues in the CDR3. V was trimmed by 6 bases and J by 3 bases, leaving 15 bases between them. Germline V CDR1 and CDR2: KGHSH, LQKENI. The CDR3: CASSFSNRDNQPQHF. CDR3 coding DNA: TGTGCCAGCTCCTTTAGCAACAGGGACAATCAGCCCCAGCATTTT.

The chain recombines TRBV7-2 with TRBJ1-3; D is uncertain. The CDR3 loop spans 14 amino acids. V was clipped by 3 bases and J by 3 bases, with 9 bases between them. CDR1 is SGHTA, CDR2 FQGNSA, per germline. CDR3 residues: CASSFGELGNTIYF. CDR3 DNA: TGTGCCAGCAGCTTCGGGGAGCTTGGAAACACCATATATTTT.

The rearrangement links TRBV12-5 to TRBJ2-3; a possible D gene is TRBD1 (6 bases). CDR3 length equals 12 residues. Germline V lookup: CDR1 LGHNT, CDR2 FRNRAP. Trimming removed 7 bases at V and 7 bases at J, with 12 bases between. CDR3 in amino acids: CASASRGNTQYF. The CDR3 coding sequence is TGTGCTAGTGCCTCGAGGGGGAATACGCAGTATTTT.